The sequence of this TCR beta chain was determined in a study of T cells in Graves' hyperthyroidism and ophthalmopathy. Study conclusions and caveats: Ophthalmopathy, which appeared later, was predicted by the model a median roughly 6.6 months before onset. Blood held most thyroid clonotypes expanded above 0.001 frequency.

The CDR3 has 13 amino acids. Trimming removed 6 bases at V and 4 bases at J, with 13 bases between. From germline, CDR1 is MGHDK and CDR2 SYGVNS. RNA transcripts served as the template for amplifying TCR beta CDR3 regions. Researchers ran a first-round RT-PCR on the TCR CDR3 using the HTBI primer set. TCRdb itself ran the multiplex PCR reads through MiXCR, one entry per CDR3 protein. The sample lists under 700,000 distinct CDR3 sequences, approximately 44% occurring once. Graves' hyperthyroidism without ophthalmopathy progression within 18 months was termed stable. The study excluded patients with uncontrolled infection, other autoimmune disease, pregnancy or lactation. Note on this clonotype: As yet, its antigen is unknown. The CDR3 does not end in the conserved phenylalanine or tryptophan, so this is likely a read error.

The V call is TRBV25-1, the J call TRBJ2-7, with a possible D match to TRBD1 (6 bases). Sequenced input: peripheral blood or thyroid tissue (not recorded which). The sequence derives from a woman younger than 30 with Graves' hyperthyroidism. This CDR3 is CASSQGFEYEQYL. CDR3 nucleotide sequence: TGTGCCAGCAGCCAGGGGTTCGAGTACGAGCAGTACTTG.